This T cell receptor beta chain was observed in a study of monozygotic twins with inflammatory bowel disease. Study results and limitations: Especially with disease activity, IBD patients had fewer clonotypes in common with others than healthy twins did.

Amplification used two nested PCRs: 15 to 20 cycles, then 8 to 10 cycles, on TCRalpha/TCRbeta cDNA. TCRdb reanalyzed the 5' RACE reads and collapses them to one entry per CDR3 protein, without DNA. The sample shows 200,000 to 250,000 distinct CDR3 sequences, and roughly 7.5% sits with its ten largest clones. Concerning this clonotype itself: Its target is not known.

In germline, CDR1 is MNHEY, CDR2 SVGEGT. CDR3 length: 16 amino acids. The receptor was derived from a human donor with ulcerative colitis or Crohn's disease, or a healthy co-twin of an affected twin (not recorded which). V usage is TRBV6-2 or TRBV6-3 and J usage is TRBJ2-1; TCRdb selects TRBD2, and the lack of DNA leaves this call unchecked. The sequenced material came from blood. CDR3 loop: CASSYGPPGTYNEQFF.